This record looks at one T cell receptor beta chain sequence and its context. This clonotype showed up many times. Its antigen has not been determined. There are no base qualities to consult, and no much larger clone falls within one base. The source of the sample is a study of Graves' ophthalmopathy and Graves' hyperthyroidism (dated 2018 in TCRdb). With regard to the full study: Peripheral blood was collected at initial diagnosis, prior to any treatment. The study used signatures of the TCR beta repertoire to tell Graves' ophthalmopathy apart from Graves' hyperthyroidism and to predict which patients would progress to ophthalmopathy. In total, around 130 blood samples were TCR-sequenced: fewer than 50 ophthalmopathy, some 72 hyperthyroidism and some 17 hyperthyroidism-to-ophthalmopathy patients. To explore V-J signatures that separate ophthalmopathy from hyperthyroidism, a discovery set of more than 95 patients was enrolled, consisting of about 41 with ophthalmopathy and 57 with stable hyperthyroidism. An independent validation cohort comprised some 19 hyperthyroidism patients and some 16 patients who later progressed from hyperthyroidism to ophthalmopathy. In roughly 6 hyperthyroidism patients, T-cell repertoires of thyroid tissue and blood were compared. Once sampling was done, hyperthyroidism patients were given methimazole at a starting dose of 30 mg daily, while ophthalmopathy patients were given high-dose intravenous methylprednisolone. The approximately 98 discovery patients were randomly divided into training and test sets at a 7:3 ratio.

Ophthalmopathy patients were characterized by moderately to severely active disease, a Clinical Activity Score of at least 3, a NOSPECS grade of at least 4, and a disease duration under 3 months. Anyone with other autoimmune diseases, uncontrolled infections, pregnancy or lactation was excluded from the study. Diagnosis was based on clinical symptoms, serum thyroxine, TRAb, thyroid ultrasound and orbital computed tomography. Ficoll-Paque density gradient centrifugation was used to isolate PBMCs from around 10 ml of fresh peripheral blood. Total RNA was extracted using Trizol reagent, and RNA quality was checked on an Agilent 2100 Bioanalyzer. For repertoire sequencing, TCR beta CDR3 regions were amplified from RNA transcripts. HTBI primers and the Qiagen OneStep RT-PCR kit were used in a first-round RT-PCR, which was followed by a second-round multiplex PCR, size selection and purification. Libraries were sequenced paired-end with 100 bp reads on an Illumina HiSeq2000. From the authors' description of their analysis: SOAPnuke was used to process the reads, throwing out any read that had adapters, had uncalled bases, had a mean Phred below 15, or lacked an exact constant-primer or identifier match. High-quality paired reads were merged with COPE v1.2.5. Each unique nucleotide sequence was treated as a clonotype, and MiTCR v1.1 was used to align the clonotypes to the IMGT TRB V, D and J references. Analysis was restricted to V-J combinations with a frequency above 0.0001, which covered about 99% of repertoires. A TCR clonal expansion and chaos score per V-J combination was defined as the ratio of F50 clonal expansion to chaos observed in the TCRdist matrix. Features were reduced by Welch's t-statistics and random forest to around 13 V-J combinations, which fed a naive Bayes classifier. Thyroid-blood repertoire similarity was quantified with the Morisita-Horn index. TCRdb handled the public reads itself, with Q25 trimming in fastp and clone calling in MiXCR, and kept productive beta chains. Each CDR3 protein appears once, grouped with its most common genes and DNA. It is TCRdb's table, rather than the study itself, that gives the V and J calls and clone size. This sample is represented by about 500,000 distinct CDR3 sequences; 13% to 15% of them were singletons. Of the sample, 9.8% falls within the top ten clones.

Points the paper makes about the study in general: Among expanded thyroid clonotypes with frequency above 0.001, most also showed up in blood, which suggests that blood repertoires may reflect the thyroid immune response. Sample size was not predetermined statistically, and investigators were not blinded to group allocation. Ophthalmopathy was separated from stable hyperthyroidism by the 13-signature model with roughly 88% sensitivity and about 83% specificity in cross-validation and with 80%/75% in the test set. In validation, the model predicted ophthalmopathy progression with about 71% sensitivity and roughly 78% specificity; 12 predicted patients were CT-confirmed with GO in a median of around 6 months.

Taken from the germline V gene, the CDR1 and CDR2 loops are KGHDR and SFDVKD. From the cysteine through the phenylalanine, the CDR3 covers 14 amino acids. Only the CDR3 DNA stays, 42 bases, in frame from base 1. V ends up 4 bases short and J 0 bases short, with an unmatched junction base count of 1. The sequenced sample consisted of blood. This TCR was sampled from a woman in her 30s with Graves' ophthalmopathy. Donor details come from another sample of the same person, matched by shared clones. The chain joins TRBV24-1 to TRBJ2-7; 8 bases in the junction line up with TRBD1. The CDR3 has the sequence CATSETGGSYEQYF. The sequenced DNA is TGTGCCACCAGTGAAACAGGGGGCTCCTACGAGCAGTACTTC.